A selection of T cell receptor beta chains follows, all from one sample in a study of CDR3 diversity in severe acne. TCRdb reprocessed the PCR reads with MiXCR, giving one entry per CDR3 protein. Among some 90,000 distinct CDR3 sequences listed, 49% were seen once. Input material: blood. These receptors all come from a male donor with severe acne vulgaris. Both conserved end residues are part of each CDR3. The order of the fields is J gene, V gene, D gene, CDR3 protein. D genes are given only for firm matches.

TRBJ2-3 TRBV20-1 TRBD2 CSSVGTSGRGGTDTQYF
TRBJ2-5 TRBV7-3 TRBD1 CASSLGTGRQETQYF
TRBJ2-7 TRBV10-3 TRBD1 CAISAARDREFREQYF
TRBJ1-4 TRBV10-3 NA CAIRGEDEKLFF
TRBJ2-7 TRBV20-1 TRBD2 CSARGLAAFYEQYF
TRBJ1-1 TRBV2 TRBD1 CASSEASTGEAFF
TRBJ2-2 TRBV7-6 NA CASSLGGPNTGELFF
TRBJ2-7 TRBV6-1 TRBD1 CASSEGTGGSEQYF
TRBJ2-3 TRBV6-4 NA CASSDSTTDTQYF
TRBJ2-3 TRBV7-9 NA CASSLAPEDTQYF
TRBJ2-1 TRBV2 NA CASSESTSRRDERFF
TRBJ2-7 TRBV7-2 NA CASSLEGRDFHEQYF
TRBJ2-3 TRBV28 NA CASSSGASDTQYF
TRBJ1-2 TRBV20-1 NA CSASGRSRVYGYTF
TRBJ2-7 TRBV7-3 NA CASSLALGEQYF
TRBJ1-1 TRBV2 NA CASLRGSDTEAFF
TRBJ2-7 TRBV7-6 NA CASSLGDYYEQYF
NA TRBV12-3/TRBV12-4 TRBD1 CASSFGQGTYEQYF
TRBJ2-5 TRBV20-1 NA CSAKGFEDTRETQYF
TRBJ2-1 TRBV15 TRBD1 CATSNGTGNEQFF
TRBJ1-1 TRBV12-3/TRBV12-4 TRBD1 CASSLDRGRRAFF
TRBJ1-1 TRBV10-3 NA CAISEDRNTEALF
TRBJ2-6 TRBV7-9 NA CASSGTVWSSGANVLTF
TRBJ1-2 TRBV28 TRBD1 CASSVGTAYGYTF
TRBJ2-7 TRBV6-5 NA CASSFHVGADYEQYF
TRBJ1-6 TRBV18 NA CASSVEDTANSPLHF
TRBJ2-3 TRBV7-8 TRBD2 CASSPGTSGTDTQYF
TRBJ2-7 TRBV7-8 NA CASSPIGGGGPGYEQYF
TRBJ1-1 TRBV28 TRBD1 CASSLYGDRDGEAFF
TRBJ1-2 TRBV7-9 TRBD1 CTSSFGTDGCTF
TRBJ1-6 TRBV10-3 TRBD1 CAISVGQAMALHF
TRBJ1-1 TRBV7-2 NA CASSLEGTMNTEAFF
TRBJ2-7 TRBV5-1 TRBD1 CASSRGTGPYEQYF
TRBJ1-4 TRBV5-6 NA CASSLGSLRLFF
TRBJ2-5 TRBV19 TRBD1 CASSNKRTGETQYF
TRBJ2-3 TRBV24-1 NA CATSDRTYPSTDTQYF
TRBJ2-7 TRBV29-1 NA CSVRFGYLTGEQYF
TRBJ2-7 TRBV20-1 NA CSASSSRAEGEQYF
TRBJ2-2 TRBV4-3 NA CASSRGYTGELFF
TRBJ1-2 TRBV29-1 TRBD1 CSVDGQGIYGYTF
TRBJ2-7 TRBV7-9 TRBD1 CASSGTGQYF
TRBJ2-5 TRBV15 NA CATSRKGQPKETQYF
TRBJ1-5 TRBV20-1 NA CSARDPIANQPQHF
TRBJ2-6 TRBV9 NA CASSATSSGANVLTF
TRBJ2-7 TRBV28 TRBD2 CASSPETSGRAPPYEQYF
TRBJ2-7 TRBV7-3 TRBD2 CASSISGTSLYEQYF
TRBJ2-7 TRBV7-3 NA CASSQHGTSSYNEQYF
TRBJ1-2 TRBV29-1 TRBD1 CSVHYRDRGFSGYTF
TRBJ1-4 TRBV7-9 NA CASSQSGGEKLFF
TRBJ1-2 TRBV24-1 NA CATSERESSYGYTF
TRBJ1-5 TRBV4-1 TRBD1 CASSSWDSGNQPQHF
TRBJ2-7 TRBV9 NA CASSAGGVSYEQYF
TRBJ2-1 TRBV7-3 NA CASSSRLHRGSNEQFF
TRBJ2-5 TRBV10-2 NA CASSAAGSFEETQYF